The rows below give T cell receptor beta chains drawn from one sample of a study of CD8 T cells in ankylosing spondylitis. From the 5' RACE reads, TCRdb called clonotypes with MiXCR, one entry per CDR3 protein. The repertoire has about 220,000 distinct CDR3 sequences, more than 25% of them found once; the top ten carry roughly 6.7%. The sample consisted of blood, either unsorted or a sorted T cell fraction (not recorded which). These receptor sequences come from a male donor with ankylosing spondylitis or in good health (not recorded which). Each CDR3 is given with its conserved first and last residue. Size tells how often a clone was seen (once, few, many) or the class of an expanded clone, and some rows leave it out.

j_call clone_size v_call cdr3_aa
TRBJ2-7 - TRBV6-1 CASSRTGKYEQYF
TRBJ1-3 many TRBV5-1 CASSWDMSSGNTIYF
TRBJ1-6 few TRBV12-3/TRBV12-4 CASSFLGVNSPLHF
TRBJ2-7 once TRBV15 CATSRDGARGQYF
TRBJ2-1 - TRBV5-6 CASSRTSGRAGAHNEQFF
TRBJ2-3 many TRBV5-1 CASSAGTTLTDTQYF
TRBJ1-6 few TRBV20-1 CSAKVPGQGISPLHF
TRBJ2-1 many TRBV3-1 CASSSQRNLYNEQFF
TRBJ1-5 many TRBV7-2 CASSLVGQVFQPQHF
TRBJ2-1 - TRBV4-3 CASSQDLSGMTSYNEQFF
TRBJ2-5 many TRBV11-2 CASRNLRGRSQETQYF
TRBJ2-2 many TRBV20-1 CSADAGRVGNTGELFF
TRBJ2-1 - TRBV5-5 CASSYFREVTYNEQFF
TRBJ2-7 - TRBV29-1 CSVDGGSVYEQYF
TRBJ2-1 - TRBV20-1 CSARGFDWSSYNEQFF